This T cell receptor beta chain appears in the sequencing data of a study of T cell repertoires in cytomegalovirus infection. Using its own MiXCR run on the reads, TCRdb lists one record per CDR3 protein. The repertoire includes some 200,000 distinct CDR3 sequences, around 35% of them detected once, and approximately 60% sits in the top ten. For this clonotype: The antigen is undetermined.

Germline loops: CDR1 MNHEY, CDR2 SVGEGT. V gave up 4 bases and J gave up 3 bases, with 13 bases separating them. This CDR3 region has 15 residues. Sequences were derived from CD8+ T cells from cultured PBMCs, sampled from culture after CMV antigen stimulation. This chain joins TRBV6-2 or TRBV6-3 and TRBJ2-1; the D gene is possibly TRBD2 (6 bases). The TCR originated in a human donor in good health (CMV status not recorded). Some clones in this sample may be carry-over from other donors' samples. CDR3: CASSFGRDFYNEQFF. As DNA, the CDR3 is TGTGCCAGCAGTTTCGGGCGGGACTTCTACAATGAGCAGTTCTTC.